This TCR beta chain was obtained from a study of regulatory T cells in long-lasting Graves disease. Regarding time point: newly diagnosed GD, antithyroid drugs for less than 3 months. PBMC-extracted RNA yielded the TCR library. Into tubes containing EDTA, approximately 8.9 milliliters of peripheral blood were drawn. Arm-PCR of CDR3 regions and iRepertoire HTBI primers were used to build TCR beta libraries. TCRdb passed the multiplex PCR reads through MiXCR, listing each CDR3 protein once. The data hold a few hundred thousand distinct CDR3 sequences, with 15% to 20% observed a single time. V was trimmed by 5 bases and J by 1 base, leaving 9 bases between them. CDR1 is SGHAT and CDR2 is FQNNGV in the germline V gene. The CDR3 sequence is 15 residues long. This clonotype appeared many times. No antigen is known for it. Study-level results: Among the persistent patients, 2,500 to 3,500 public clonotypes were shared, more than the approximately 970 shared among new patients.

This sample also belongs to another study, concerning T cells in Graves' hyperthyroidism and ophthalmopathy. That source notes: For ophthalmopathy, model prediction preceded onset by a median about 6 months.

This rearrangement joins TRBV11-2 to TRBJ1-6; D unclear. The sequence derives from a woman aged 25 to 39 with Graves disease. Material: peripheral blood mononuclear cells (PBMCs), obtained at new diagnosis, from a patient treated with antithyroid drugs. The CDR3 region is CASSDEGSYNSPLHF. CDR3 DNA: TGTGCCAGCAGCGACGAGGGTTCCTATAATTCACCCCTCCACTTT.